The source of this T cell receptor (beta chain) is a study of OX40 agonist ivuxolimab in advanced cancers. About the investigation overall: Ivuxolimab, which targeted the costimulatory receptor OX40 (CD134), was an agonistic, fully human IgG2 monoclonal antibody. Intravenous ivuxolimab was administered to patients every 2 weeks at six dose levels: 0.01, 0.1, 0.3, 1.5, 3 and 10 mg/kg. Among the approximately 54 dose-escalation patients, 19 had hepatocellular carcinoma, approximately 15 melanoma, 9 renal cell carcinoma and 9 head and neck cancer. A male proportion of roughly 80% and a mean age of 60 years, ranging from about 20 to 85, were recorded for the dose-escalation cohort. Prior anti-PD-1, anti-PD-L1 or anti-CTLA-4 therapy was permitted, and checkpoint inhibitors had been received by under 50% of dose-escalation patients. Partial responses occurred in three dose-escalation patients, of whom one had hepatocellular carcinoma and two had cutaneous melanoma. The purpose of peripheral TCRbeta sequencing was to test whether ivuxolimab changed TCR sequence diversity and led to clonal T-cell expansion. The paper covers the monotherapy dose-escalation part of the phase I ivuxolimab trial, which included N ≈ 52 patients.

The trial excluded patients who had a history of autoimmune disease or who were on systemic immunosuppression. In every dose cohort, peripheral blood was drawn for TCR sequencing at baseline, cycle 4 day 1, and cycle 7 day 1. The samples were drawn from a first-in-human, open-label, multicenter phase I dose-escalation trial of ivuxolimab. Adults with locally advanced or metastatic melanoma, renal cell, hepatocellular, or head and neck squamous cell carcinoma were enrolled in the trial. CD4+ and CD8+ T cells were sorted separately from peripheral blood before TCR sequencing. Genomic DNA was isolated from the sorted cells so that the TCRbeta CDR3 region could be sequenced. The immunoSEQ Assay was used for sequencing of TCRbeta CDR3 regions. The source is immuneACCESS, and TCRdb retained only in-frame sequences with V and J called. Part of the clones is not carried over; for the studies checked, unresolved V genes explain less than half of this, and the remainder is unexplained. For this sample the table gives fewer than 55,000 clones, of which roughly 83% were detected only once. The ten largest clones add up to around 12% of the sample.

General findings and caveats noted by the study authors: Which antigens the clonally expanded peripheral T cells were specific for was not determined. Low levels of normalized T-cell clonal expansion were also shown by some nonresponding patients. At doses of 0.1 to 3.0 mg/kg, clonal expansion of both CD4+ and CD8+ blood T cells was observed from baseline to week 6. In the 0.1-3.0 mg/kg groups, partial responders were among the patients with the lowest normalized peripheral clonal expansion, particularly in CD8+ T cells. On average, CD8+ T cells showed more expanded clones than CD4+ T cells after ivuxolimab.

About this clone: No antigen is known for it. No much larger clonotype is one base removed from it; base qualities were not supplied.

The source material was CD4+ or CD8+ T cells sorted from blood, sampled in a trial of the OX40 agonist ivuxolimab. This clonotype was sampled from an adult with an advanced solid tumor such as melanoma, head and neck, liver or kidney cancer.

The sequence in DNA is TGTGCCAGCAGCAAAGATGGGACAGGGGATAATTCACCCCTCCACTTT. Translated, it gives CASSKDGTGDNSPLHF. Recombination linked TRBV21-1 to TRBJ1-6; whether TRBD1, the table's D call, matches the DNA was not checked. TRBV21-1 is a pseudogene segment. From cysteine to phenylalanine, the CDR3 is 16 amino acids long. The kept DNA is CDR3 alone, 48 bases in frame from the first base.